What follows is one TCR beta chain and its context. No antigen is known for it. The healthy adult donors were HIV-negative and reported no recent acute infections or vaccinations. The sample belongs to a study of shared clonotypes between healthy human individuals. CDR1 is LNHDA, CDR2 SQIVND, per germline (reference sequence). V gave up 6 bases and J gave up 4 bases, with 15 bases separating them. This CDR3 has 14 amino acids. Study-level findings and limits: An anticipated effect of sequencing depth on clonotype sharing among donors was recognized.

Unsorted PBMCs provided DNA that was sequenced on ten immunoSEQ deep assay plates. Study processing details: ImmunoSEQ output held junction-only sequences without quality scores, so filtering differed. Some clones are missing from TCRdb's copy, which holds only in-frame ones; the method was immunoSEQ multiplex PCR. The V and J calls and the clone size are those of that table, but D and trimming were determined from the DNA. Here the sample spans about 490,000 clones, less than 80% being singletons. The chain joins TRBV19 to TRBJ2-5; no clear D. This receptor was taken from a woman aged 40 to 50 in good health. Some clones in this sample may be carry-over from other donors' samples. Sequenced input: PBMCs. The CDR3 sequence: CASRQMGGGETQYF. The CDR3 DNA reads TGTGCCAGTAGACAAATGGGTGGTGGAGAGACCCAGTACTTC.